Shown below are 18 T cell receptor beta chains from a single sample sequenced in a study of identical twins. TCRdb re-derived calls from the 5' RACE reads in MiXCR, one entry per CDR3 protein. Among 1.5 million to 2 million distinct CDR3 sequences listed, around 33% were seen once. Material: cord blood. The receptors stem from a newborn girl in good health.

This clonotype was found many times. The chain employs TRBV20-1 and TRBJ1-1; D possibly corresponds to TRBD1 (6 bases). The CDR3 extends over 13 amino acids. The V gene's germline CDR1 is DFQATT and CDR2 SNEGSKA (reference sequence). V was clipped by 5 bases and J by 1 base, with 11 bases between them. The CDR3 nucleotides are TGCAGTGCTTCCCGGGACACGAACACTGAAGCTTTCTTT. Residues: CSASRDTNTEAFF.

This clonotype was detected only a few times. The genes are TRBV20-1 and TRBJ2-5, with D perhaps matching TRBD2 (6 bases). The CDR3 runs to 16 residues. V was pared by 2 bases and J by 6 bases, with 22 bases between. Germline lookup yields CDR1 DFQATT and CDR2 SNEGSKA (reference sequence). CDR3 DNA: TGCAGTGCTAGATCCTCCGGGGGTTCCCTTTCTAAGACCCAGTACTTC. This gives the protein CSARSSGGSLSKTQYF.

The J gene is TRBJ2-3, the V gene TRBV5-6; TRBD2 matches at 10 bases. V shed 1 base, J shed 2 bases, and the junction held 4 bases outside the gene matches. The CDR3 spans 16 residues. CDR1 and CDR2 from the germline V gene are SGHDT and YYEEEE. CDR3 amino acids: CASSLLSGGDTDTQYF. The CDR3, as DNA: TGTGCCAGCAGCTTGCTCAGCGGGGGGGACACAGATACGCAGTATTTT.

The V and J genes are TRBV3-1 and TRBJ1-2; unclear D gene. V was shortened by 4 bases and J by 1 base, with 10 bases between the two germline ends. The CDR3 runs 14 residues. Per the germline V gene, CDR1 is LGHDT and CDR2 is YNNKEL (reference sequence). CDR3 protein: CASSRGYSNYGYTF. Written as DNA, the CDR3 is TGTGCCAGCAGCCGAGGTTACAGTAACTATGGCTACACCTTC.

The chain has TRBV9 and TRBJ2-3, with D hard to call. Germline V lookup: CDR1 SGDLS, CDR2 YYNGEE. The CDR3 loop spans 14 amino acids. V dropped 3 bases and J dropped 2 bases, with 10 bases sitting between them. CDR3: CASSGPRVTDTQYF. In DNA form, the CDR3 reads TGTGCCAGCAGCGGACCTAGGGTCACAGATACGCAGTATTTT.

This chain joins TRBV18 and TRBJ2-5; tentatively, D is TRBD2 (6 bases). The better agreement between TRBJ2-7 and the DNA end casts doubt on the J call. CDR1 is KGHSH and CDR2 is LQKENI in the germline V gene. The CDR3 is made up of 15 amino acids. CDR3 in DNA: TGTGCCAGCTCACCACCGGCGGGGTATCAATACGAGCAGTACTTC. Its protein product is CASSPPAGYQYEQYF.

V is TRBV4-1 and J is TRBJ1-6, with D possibly being TRBD1 (6 bases). Trimming pared 0 bases from V and 8 bases from J, leaving 14 bases between. Germline V gene sequence: CDR1 MGHRA, CDR2 YSYEKL. There are 16 residues in the CDR3. In nucleotides, the CDR3 is TGCGCCAGCAGCCAAGAAACCCAGGGGCGGGATTCACCCCTCCACTTT. Residues: CASSQETQGRDSPLHF.

This clonotype turned up a few times. The V call is TRBV20-1, the J call TRBJ1-4, with D possibly matching TRBD1 (6 bases). Germline assignment: CDR1 DFQATT and CDR2 SNEGSKA (reference sequence). This CDR3 is built from 13 residues. Trimming stripped 6 bases from V and 7 bases from J, with 15 bases between. The CDR3: CSATGQLGEKLFF. The CDR3 nucleotides read TGCAGTGCGACCGGACAGTTGGGTGAAAAACTGTTTTTT.

This clonotype was picked up a small number of times. The J gene is TRBJ2-3, the V gene TRBV29-1; D perhaps matches TRBD2 (5 bases). Germline loops: CDR1 SQVTM, CDR2 ANQGSEA. V lost 5 bases and J 4 bases, leaving 10 bases between the germline ends. The CDR3 totals 12 residues. The CDR3 coding sequence is TGCAGCGTTTCGCGGGCGGCAGATACGCAGTATTTT. This sequence encodes CSVSRAADTQYF.

The gene calls are TRBV4-2 and TRBJ2-4; D uncertain. The last part of the DNA fits TRBJ2-5 better; the J call may be wrong. The CDR3 runs 13 residues. Per the germline V gene, CDR1 is LGHNA and CDR2 is YNFKEQ. Here the CDR3 reads CASSHSSTQTQYF. As DNA, the CDR3 is TGTGCCAGCAGCCACTCCAGTACCCAGACCCAGTACTTC.

Worth noting for this clonotype: The germline gene is not matched at one end of the junction; a read error may be the cause. The chain joins TRBV25-1 to TRBJ2-3; a possible D gene is TRBD2 (5 bases). The CDR3 covers 15 residues. Germline values: CDR1 MGHDK, CDR2 SYGVNS. The CDR3 is CASSEYHPSKDTQYF. In nucleotides, the CDR3 is TGTGCCAGCAGTGAATATCACCCTAGCAAAGATACGCAGTATTTT.

This clonotype was observed a handful of times. The chain carries TRBV3-1 and TRBJ1-1; D is uncertain. The CDR3 sequence is 14 residues long. Germline loops: CDR1 LGHDT, CDR2 YNNKEL (reference sequence). Deletions cut 6 bases from V and 1 base from J, with 12 bases between. CDR3: CASSPTVPNTEAFF. The CDR3 nucleotides are TGTGCCAGCAGTCCGACGGTCCCGAACACTGAAGCTTTCTTT.

The chain links TRBV18 to TRBJ1-5; the D gene is possibly TRBD1 (6 bases). Trimming took off 4 bases at V and 0 bases at J, with 10 bases between the two ends. The germline gives CDR1 KGHSH, CDR2 LQKENI. The CDR3 is 15 amino acids. CDR3 in DNA: TGTGCCAGCTCACAACTGGACAGTAGCAATCAGCCCCAGCATTTT. It codes for CASSQLDSSNQPQHF.

On this clonotype itself: A read error may account for a junction end that differs from germline. The chain joins TRBV2 to TRBJ2-3, with D perhaps TRBD1 or TRBD2 (6 bases each). CDR1 is SNHLY and CDR2 is FYNNEI in the germline V gene. The CDR3 loop spans 16 amino acids. The CDR3 coding sequence is TGTGCCAGCACCAGGGACGGCGGGACAAGCATAGATACGCAGTATTTT. Translation: CASTRDGGTSIDTQYF.

The chain joins TRBV10-1 to TRBJ2-7; 11 bases agree with TRBD1. The length of the CDR3 is 15 residues. Trimming removed 3 bases from V and 3 bases from J; junction bases left unmatched: 4. Germline V gene sequence: CDR1 WNHNN, CDR2 SYGVQD (reference sequence). The CDR3 coding sequence is TGCGCCAGCAGTGACCCCGGGACAGGGGGCTACGAGCAGTACTTC. This codes for CASSDPGTGGYEQYF.

The chain employs TRBV5-1 and TRBJ2-1; TRBD2 might be the D (7 bases). The CDR3 extends over 16 amino acids. Germline V gene data show CDR1 as SGHRS and CDR2 as YFSETQ. Between the trimmed V and J ends, which lost 4 bases and 7 bases, there was a span of 21 bases. This CDR3 is CASSLMGGPLGNEQFF. The CDR3 DNA sequence: TGCGCCAGCAGCCTCATGGGGGGGCCCCTGGGGAATGAGCAGTTCTTC. The variable domain in full, with the rest retrieved from reference TRBV5-1 and TRBJ2-1, is KAGVTQTPRYLIKTRGQQVTLSCSPISGHRSVSWYQQTPGQGLQFLFEYFSETQRNKGNFPGRFSGRQFSNSRSEMNVSTLELGDSALYLCASSLMGGPLGNEQFFGPGTRLTVL.

J is TRBJ1-2 and V is TRBV11-2; no firm D call. Germline V gene lookup returns CDR1 SGHAT and CDR2 FQNNGV. Between the trimmed V and J ends, which lost 5 bases and 0 bases, there was a span of 10 bases. The CDR3 is 14 amino acids. The CDR3 loop is CASSQRLANYGYTF. CDR3 in DNA: TGTGCCAGCAGCCAACGGTTAGCTAACTATGGCTACACCTTC.

This clonotype was observed a few times. In nucleotides, the CDR3 is TGCGCCAGCAGCCAGAGGCTAGTAGCAACTACTCAGCCCCAGCATTTT. Translation: CASSQRLVATTQPQHF. The chain has TRBV4-1 and TRBJ1-5; no reliable D call. V dropped 3 bases and J dropped 6 bases, with 18 bases sitting between them. The germline gives CDR1 MGHRA, CDR2 YSYEKL. The CDR3 totals 16 residues.